This entry lists 15 T cell receptor beta chains sequenced from one sample in a study of blood T cell repertoires in COVID-19. Repertoires were generated with immunoSEQ multiplex PCR, while TCRdb's copy carries only in-frame clones and drops some. The data contain around 200,000 clones, roughly 85% of them singletons. Sequencing was carried out using PBMCs or T cells enriched from blood (not recorded which). The receptors were gathered from a man in his forties who had recovered from COVID-19.

The chain recombines TRBV5-4 with TRBJ2-1; 11 bases are shared with TRBD2. The germline gives CDR1 SGHNT, CDR2 YYREEE (reference sequence). The CDR3 has 15 amino acids. J gave up 5 bases and V 4 bases, and 5 bases lay outside the gene matches. CDR3 protein: CASSPRGLADNEQFF. DNA for the CDR3: TGTGCCAGCAGCCCGAGGGGACTAGCGGACAATGAGCAGTTCTTC.

This clone has just one count. This chain joins TRBV5-4 and TRBJ2-3; TRBD2 aligns across 8 bases. The V segment lost 4 bases and the J segment 2 bases; nucleotides outside the gene matches: 6. The CDR3 extends over 15 amino acids. From germline, CDR1 is SGHNT and CDR2 YYREEE (reference sequence). CDR3: CASSRREGNTDTQYF. CDR3 nucleotide sequence: TGTGCCAGCAGCCGACGGGAGGGAAACACAGATACGCAGTATTTT.

This chain joins TRBV27 and TRBJ2-3; 7 bases line up with TRBD2. This CDR3 has 15 amino acids. CDR1 and CDR2 from the germline V gene are MNHEY and SMNVEV (reference sequence). The J segment lost 3 bases and the V segment lost 5 bases, leaving 8 bases of the junction unmatched. The CDR3 here is CASSRQTSVTDTQYF. CDR3 DNA: TGTGCCAGCAGTAGACAAACTAGCGTTACAGATACGCAGTATTTT.

The chain combines TRBV5-1 with TRBJ1-2; D remains ambiguous. Germline CDR1 reads SGHRS; CDR2 reads YFSETQ. The CDR3 has 13 residues. Trimming took 2 bases from V and 4 from J, leaving 9 bases between them. CDR3 sequence reads: CASSLEGSYGYTF. The CDR3 bases are TGCGCCAGCAGCTTAGAGGGTAGCTATGGCTACACCTTC.

The chain combines TRBV7-6 with TRBJ2-1, with 7 positions matching TRBD1. This CDR3 is built from 13 residues. From germline, CDR1 is SGHVS and CDR2 FNYEAQ. The V segment lost 8 bases and the J segment 5 bases; nucleotides outside the gene matches: 6. CDR3 protein: CASEEGTDNEQFF. The DNA for the CDR3 is TGTGCCAGCGAAGAGGGGACAGACAATGAGCAGTTCTTC.

The chain uses TRBV19 and TRBJ1-1; 9 nucleotides line up with TRBD1. V lost 3 bases to trimming and J lost 4 bases; unmatched junction nucleotides: 6. This CDR3 is built from 15 residues. Germline V gene data show CDR1 as LNHDA and CDR2 as SQIVND (reference sequence). CDR3 sequence reads: CASSITGTGSTEAFF. The CDR3 DNA sequence: TGTGCCAGTAGTATTACCGGGACAGGGAGCACTGAAGCTTTCTTT.

This chain joins TRBV7-9 and TRBJ2-1; 8 nucleotides match TRBD2. The CDR3 loop spans 15 amino acids. Germline CDR1 and CDR2: SEHNR and FQNEAQ (reference sequence). V shed 4 bases, J shed 2 bases, and the junction held 4 bases outside the gene matches. CDR3 loop: CASSSIAGPYNEQFF. DNA for the CDR3: TGTGCCAGCAGCTCCATAGCGGGACCCTACAATGAGCAGTTCTTC.

This chain links TRBV5-5 with TRBJ1-2, with 10 positions matching TRBD1. With 5 bases clipped from V and 8 bases from J, the junction kept 12 bases outside the gene matches. The CDR3 length is 15 residues. Germline V CDR1 and CDR2: SGHKS, YYEKEE (reference sequence). The CDR3 DNA reads TGTGCCAGCAGTTCTTTCGACAGGGGGCTAAACGGCTACACCTTC. Its protein is CASSSFDRGLNGYTF.

This rearrangement joins TRBV6-5 to TRBJ1-3; D is ambiguous. Germline V gene sequence: CDR1 MNHEY, CDR2 SVGAGI. The CDR3 is made up of 13 amino acids. V was trimmed by 4 bases and J by 0 bases, leaving 4 bases between them. The CDR3 reads CASSSSSGNTIYF. The CDR3 nucleotides read TGTGCCAGCAGTTCCAGCTCTGGAAACACCATATATTTT.

This clone was found once. This chain uses TRBV4-1 with TRBJ1-5, with 7 bases identical to TRBD1. Looked up from germline, CDR1 is MGHRA and CDR2 is YSYEKL. Trimming at V came to 4 bases and at J to 5 bases, leaving 8 bases not matched to a gene. The CDR3 is 15 amino acids. The CDR3 DNA sequence: TGCGCCAGCAGCCTAACAGGGGATGGGGATCAGCCCCAGCATTTT. This sequence encodes CASSLTGDGDQPQHF.

This clone is a singleton in its sample. The V call is TRBV11-1, the J call TRBJ2-7; D ambiguous. Trimming pared 1 base from V and 1 base from J, leaving 5 bases between. Germline assignment: CDR1 SGHAT and CDR2 FQDESV (reference sequence). The CDR3 is 13 amino acids. CDR3 coding DNA: TGTGCCAGCAGCTTAGGTGAGTCCTACGAGCAGTACTTC. It is translated as CASSLGESYEQYF. The entire variable domain, with the rest obtained from reference TRBV11-1 and TRBJ2-7, is as follows: EAEVAQSPRYKITEKSQAVAFWCDPISGHATLYWYRQILGQGPELLVQFQDESVVDDSQLPKDRFSAERLKGVDSTLKIQPAELGDSAMYLCASSLGESYEQYFGPGTRLTVT.

The rearrangement joins TRBV27 to TRBJ1-2, with D possibly TRBD1 on 5 matching bases. Germline assignment: CDR1 MNHEY and CDR2 SMNVEV (reference sequence). There are 11 residues in the CDR3. The V end lost 11 bases, the J end lost 6 bases, and 13 bases lay between the germline ends. The CDR3 spells CAAGGNHGYTF. CDR3 coding DNA: TGTGCCGCGGGGGGGAACCATGGCTACACCTTC.

This chain joins TRBV7-6 and TRBJ2-7; 7 positions match TRBD1. The V and J ends lost 5 bases and 4 bases, in that order; junction bases with no gene match: 8. This CDR3 contains 14 residues. CDR1 and CDR2 from the germline V gene are SGHVS and FNYEAQ. CDR3 nucleotide sequence: TGTGCCAGCAGCGGCCGACAGGGCGGGTACGAGCAGTACTTC. It translates to CASSGRQGGYEQYF.

The chain employs TRBV28 and TRBJ1-5; 7 nucleotides match TRBD1. The germline V gene encodes CDR1 MDHEN and CDR2 SYDVKM. The ends lost 2 bases at V and 0 bases at J; junction bases unmatched: 10. CDR3 length: 18 residues. The CDR3 protein is CASSLLPGTDHSNQPQHF. CDR3 sequence (DNA): TGTGCCAGCAGTTTACTCCCCGGGACAGATCATAGCAATCAGCCCCAGCATTTT.

This chain connects TRBV5-4 to TRBJ1-4; 9 nucleotides match TRBD1. Germline V lookup: CDR1 SGHNT, CDR2 YYREEE (reference sequence). V shed 4 bases and J 8 bases; nucleotides not matched to a gene: 9. CDR3 length equals 15 residues. The CDR3 nucleotides read TGTGCCAGCAGCGCGCGACAGGGGGGGATGGAAAAACTGTTTTTT. This translates into CASSARQGGMEKLFF.